This TCR beta chain was identified during a study of PD-L1 blockade in urothelial cancer. Across the whole study: Atezolizumab 1,200 mg was given intravenously every 3 weeks, starting 2014. Blood analyses occurred 3 weeks (second dose) and 6 weeks post treatment start.

Time point reported: pretreatment peripheral blood. Spiking of synthetic TCR analog templates was performed in each PCR. Clones were sequenced by immunoSEQ multiplex PCR, and TCRdb holds only the in-frame ones, with some missing. The data hold some 80,000 clones, with around 85% observed a single time. The germline V gene encodes CDR1 SNHLY and CDR2 FYNNEI. V was clipped by 3 bases and J by 5 bases, with 11 bases between them. There are 13 residues in the CDR3. The chain employs TRBV2 and TRBJ2-7; D perhaps matches TRBD1 (5 bases). The sequences come from PBMCs, collected around atezolizumab (anti-PD-L1) treatment. The TCR sequence derives from a middle-aged man with urothelial cancer. The CDR3 nucleotides read TGTGCCAGCAGTGAGGCATCAGGGAACGAGCAGTACTTC. This sequence encodes CASSEASGNEQYF.